The clone carrying this TCR beta chain was counted at least ten times. Its antigen remains unknown. The read ends 3 residues shy of where the CDR3 ends; the end is completed using the germline J gene. Each donor provided roughly 4.5 to 8 ml of heparinized whole blood. These data come from a study of T cell clonality in common variable immunodeficiency. The CDR3 runs 15 residues. CDR1 and CDR2 (germline): DFQATT, SNEGSKA (reference sequence). V lost 6 bases and J lost 3; bases outside the gene matches: 8. Study results and limitations: Compared with controls, CVID subjects had fewer shared TCRbeta clones.

Sequencing input was equivalent genomic DNA from CVID and controls. The data were produced by immunoSEQ multiplex PCR, yet TCRdb's version contains in-frame clones alone and is incomplete. In total the sample includes about 37,000 clones, none of them seen once. The sequence derives from a person aged 18 to 70 in good health. Specimen: peripheral blood mononuclear cells. The chain carries TRBV20-1 and TRBJ2-1; TRBD2 aligns across 10 bases. CDR3 bases read: TGCAGTGCGAGGGCCGGGACTAGCGTCTACAATGAG. Its protein product is CSARAGTSVYNE. The entire CDR3 protein reads CSARAGTSVYNEQFF.